This is a list of T cell receptor beta chains from one sample in a study of immune evolution from preneoplasia to lung adenocarcinoma. Assay: immunoSEQ multiplex PCR; the TCRdb copy retains only in-frame clones and omits some. The repertoire includes 4,800 or so clones, about 80% of them detected once, and about 7% sits in the top ten. Specimen: FFPE minimally invasive lung adenocarcinoma tissue. Source of these receptors: a person between 60 and 80 years old with lung adenocarcinoma. The CDR3 runs from the conserved cysteine through the conserved F or W. The order of the fields is CDR3 length, clone size, J gene, D gene, V gene, CDR3 protein, CDR3 DNA. The D gene is left open where the match is weak. Clone size, where shown, is once, few, many, or a class for clones that have expanded.

len: 12; abundance: few; j_gene: TRBJ1-1; d_gene: TRBD1; v_gene: TRBV7-9; CDR3aa: CASRPTGAEAFF; CDR3nt: TGTGCCAGCAGACCTACAGGGGCTGAAGCTTTCTTT
len: 18; abundance: NA; j_gene: TRBJ2-7; d_gene: NA; v_gene: TRBV11-2; CDR3aa: CASSLLERQGLGQDEQYF; CDR3nt: TGTGCCAGCAGCCTCCTTGAACGGCAGGGTTTGGGTCAGGACGAGCAGTACTTC
len: 14; abundance: NA; j_gene: TRBJ2-1; d_gene: NA; v_gene: TRBV5-1; CDR3aa: CASRRSTPVNEQFF; CDR3nt: TGCGCCAGCAGAAGGTCGACACCAGTCAATGAGCAGTTCTTC
len: 16; abundance: NA; j_gene: TRBJ2-3; d_gene: TRBD2; v_gene: TRBV6-4; CDR3aa: CASSDLAGGSTDTQYF; CDR3nt: TGTGCCAGCAGTGATTTAGCGGGAGGCAGTACAGATACGCAGTATTTT
len: 17; abundance: NA; j_gene: TRBJ2-5; d_gene: TRBD2; v_gene: TRBV7-7; CDR3aa: CASSLDGSGRVQETQYF; CDR3nt: TGTGCCAGCAGCTTAGATGGTAGCGGGAGGGTTCAAGAGACCCAGTACTTC
len: 14; abundance: few; j_gene: TRBJ1-1; d_gene: NA; v_gene: TRBV19; CDR3aa: CASSFGGLNTEAFF; CDR3nt: TGTGCCAGTAGTTTCGGGGGCCTGAACACTGAAGCTTTCTTT
len: 13; abundance: large; j_gene: TRBJ2-7; d_gene: NA; v_gene: TRBV7-2; CDR3aa: CASSLWLVGEQYF; CDR3nt: TGTGCCAGCAGCTTATGGCTAGTTGGCGAGCAGTACTTC
len: 14; abundance: NA; j_gene: TRBJ1-2; d_gene: NA; v_gene: TRBV28; CDR3aa: CASRFGWAGWGYTF; CDR3nt: TGTGCCAGCAGGTTCGGATGGGCCGGGTGGGGCTACACCTTC
len: 17; abundance: NA; j_gene: TRBJ2-7; d_gene: TRBD2; v_gene: TRBV15; CDR3aa: CATSRGPRTSGIYEQYF; CDR3nt: TGTGCCACCAGCAGAGGGCCCCGGACTAGCGGGATTTACGAGCAGTACTTC
len: 17; abundance: once; j_gene: TRBJ1-3; d_gene: NA; v_gene: TRBV30; CDR3aa: CAWSASGRRNSGNTIYF; CDR3nt: TGTGCCTGGAGCGCTTCGGGGAGGCGCAACTCTGGAAACACCATATATTTT
len: 16; abundance: NA; j_gene: TRBJ2-1; d_gene: TRBD2; v_gene: TRBV10-3; CDR3aa: CAITPGLAGEVNEQFF; CDR3nt: TGTGCCATCACCCCGGGACTAGCGGGAGAGGTCAATGAGCAGTTCTTC
len: 15; abundance: NA; j_gene: TRBJ2-5; d_gene: NA; v_gene: TRBV4-1; CDR3aa: CASSHTLEADGTQYF; CDR3nt: TGCGCCAGCAGCCACACCCTGGAGGCGGATGGGACCCAGTACTTC
len: 14; abundance: few; j_gene: TRBJ2-5; d_gene: TRBD2; v_gene: TRBV5-6; CDR3aa: CAAGTSGAQETQYF; CDR3nt: TGTGCCGCCGGGACTAGCGGAGCACAAGAGACCCAGTACTTC
len: 14; abundance: NA; j_gene: TRBJ1-1; d_gene: NA; v_gene: TRBV13; CDR3aa: CASSFAGGNTEAFF; CDR3nt: TGTGCCAGCAGCTTTGCCGGGGGGAACACTGAAGCTTTCTTT
len: 13; abundance: NA; j_gene: TRBJ2-7; d_gene: NA; v_gene: TRBV2; CDR3aa: CASSRVSMYEQYF; CDR3nt: TGTGCCAGCAGCCGGGTCTCAATGTACGAGCAGTACTTC
len: 15; abundance: NA; j_gene: TRBJ2-7; d_gene: TRBD2; v_gene: TRBV6-6; CDR3aa: CASSYTAGDEGEQYF; CDR3nt: TGTGCCAGCAGTTACACAGCGGGAGACGAAGGCGAGCAGTACTTC
len: 17; abundance: NA; j_gene: TRBJ2-7; d_gene: NA; v_gene: TRBV15; CDR3aa: CATSRGRATGRLGEQYF; CDR3nt: TGTGCCACCAGCAGAGGCCGGGCAACTGGCCGATTGGGCGAGCAGTACTTC
len: 17; abundance: large; j_gene: TRBJ2-2; d_gene: NA; v_gene: TRBV9; CDR3aa: CASSVEGWITNTGELFF; CDR3nt: TGTGCCAGCAGCGTAGAAGGGTGGATAACGAACACCGGGGAGCTGTTTTTT
len: 15; abundance: NA; j_gene: TRBJ1-5; d_gene: TRBD1; v_gene: TRBV27; CDR3aa: CASRSGTGSNQPQHF; CDR3nt: TGTGCCAGCAGGTCAGGGACAGGGAGCAATCAGCCCCAGCATTTT
len: 17; abundance: NA; j_gene: TRBJ2-7; d_gene: NA; v_gene: TRBV21-1; CDR3aa: CASRTPSDPGRNYEQYF; CDR3nt: TGTGCCAGCAGAACGCCATCCGACCCGGGGCGGAACTACGAGCAGTACTTC
len: 14; abundance: NA; j_gene: TRBJ1-2; d_gene: TRBD1; v_gene: TRBV2; CDR3aa: CASRRGQKHYGYTF; CDR3nt: TGTGCCAGCAGGAGGGGGCAGAAGCACTATGGCTACACCTTC
len: 14; abundance: NA; j_gene: TRBJ2-1; d_gene: TRBD2; v_gene: TRBV30; CDR3aa: CACTTAGIRGEQFF; CDR3nt: TGTGCCTGCACCACAGCGGGAATACGGGGGGAGCAGTTCTTC
len: 14; abundance: NA; j_gene: TRBJ2-1; d_gene: TRBD2; v_gene: TRBV14; CDR3aa: CASSGLAGSLEQFF; CDR3nt: TGTGCCAGCAGTGGACTAGCGGGATCTCTTGAGCAGTTCTTC
len: 14; abundance: NA; j_gene: TRBJ2-7; d_gene: NA; v_gene: TRBV28; CDR3aa: CASSSSGRFYEQYF; CDR3nt: TGTGCCAGCAGTTCCTCGGGACGGTTCTACGAGCAGTACTTC
len: 15; abundance: NA; j_gene: TRBJ2-1; d_gene: NA; v_gene: TRBV30; CDR3aa: CACPGLAPSYNEQFF; CDR3nt: TGTGCCTGCCCCGGGCTAGCCCCCTCCTACAATGAGCAGTTCTTC
len: 19; abundance: NA; j_gene: TRBJ2-3; d_gene: TRBD2; v_gene: TRBV5-5; CDR3aa: CASSQRPPGTSGSTDTQYF; CDR3nt: TGTGCCAGCAGCCAGCGCCCACCGGGGACTAGCGGGAGCACAGATACGCAGTATTTT
len: 14; abundance: NA; j_gene: TRBJ2-3; d_gene: TRBD2; v_gene: TRBV6-5; CDR3aa: CASSHGGSTDTQYF; CDR3nt: TGTGCCAGCAGCCACGGGGGGAGCACAGATACGCAGTATTTT